Listed here are 25 T cell receptor beta chains from one sample, sequenced in a study of preoperative IRX-2 immunotherapy in early breast cancer. The treatment here: preoperative locoregional IRX-2 cytokine immunotherapy. Assay: immunoSEQ multiplex PCR; the TCRdb copy retains only in-frame clones and omits some. The sample gives about 26,000 clones, 90% of which show up once; around a tenth is in the top ten. Sampling was carried out from a patient treated with IRX-2 immunotherapy. The origin of the receptors is a human donor with breast cancer.

The chain employs TRBV28 and TRBJ1-1; 9 bases fit TRBD1. Germline V gene data show CDR1 as MDHEN and CDR2 as SYDVKM. V dropped 6 bases and J dropped 4; count of bases not matched to a gene: 6. The CDR3 consists of 14 residues. The CDR3 spells CASSQGTGITEAFF. CDR3 DNA: TGTGCCAGCAGCCAAGGGACAGGGATCACTGAAGCTTTCTTT.

The chain joins TRBV18 to TRBJ1-4, with no clear D. The CDR3 consists of 14 residues. Trimming left V 2 bases short and J 4 bases short, with 8 bases between. CDR1 is KGHSH, CDR2 LQKENI, per germline. The CDR3 reads CASSPGNLNEKLFF. DNA of the CDR3: TGTGCCAGCTCACCAGGCAACCTTAATGAAAAACTGTTTTTT.

The rearrangement joins TRBV18 to TRBJ2-1; D unresolved. Trimming left V 6 bases short and J 7 bases short, with 7 bases between. There are 11 residues in the CDR3. Per the germline V gene, CDR1 is KGHSH and CDR2 is LQKENI. DNA of the CDR3: TGTGCCAGCTCTACCAGAAATGAGCAGTTCTTC. This sequence encodes CASSTRNEQFF.

The chain is built from TRBV7-2 and TRBJ1-1; D is perhaps TRBD1 (5 bases). The CDR3 consists of 18 residues. Germline lookup yields CDR1 SGHTA and CDR2 FQGNSA. The V and J ends lost 2 bases and 6 bases respectively, with 25 bases between them. Written as DNA, the CDR3 is TGTGCCAGCAGCTTAAGGTCGAATACGGGGACCATAGGGCCTGAAGCTTTCTTT. Translating it yields CASSLRSNTGTIGPEAFF.

The V gene is TRBV18, the J gene TRBJ1-5, with D possibly matching TRBD1 (6 bases). Per germline, CDR1 KGHSH and CDR2 LQKENI. CDR3 length equals 16 residues. The V and J ends lost 6 bases and 1 base respectively, with 16 bases between them. CDR3 DNA: TGTGCCAGCTCCCAGTCGGGGGGCCGGAGCAATCAGCCCCAGCATTTT. Protein sequence: CASSQSGGRSNQPQHF.

The chain employs TRBV5-1 and TRBJ1-4; a weak D match, TRBD1 (6 bases). The germline CDR1 and CDR2 sequences are SGHRS and YFSETQ. V was clipped by 4 bases and J by 3 bases, with 19 bases between them. The CDR3 has 17 amino acids. In DNA form, the CDR3 reads TGCGCCAGCAGCGGATTACAGGGAAGAGGAGCTAATGAAAAACTGTTTTTT. Its protein product is CASSGLQGRGANEKLFF.

The chain carries TRBV7-2 and TRBJ2-5, with D possibly called TRBD1 or TRBD2 (5 bases each). Germline V lookup: CDR1 SGHTA, CDR2 FQGNSA. The V gene lost 5 bases and the J gene lost 5 bases, with 21 bases spanning the gap. CDR3 size: 16 residues. CDR3 sequence reads: CASSLGESRRGETQYF. CDR3 coding DNA: TGTGCCAGCAGCCTGGGGGAGTCCAGGCGAGGTGAGACCCAGTACTTC.

The gene calls are TRBV2 and TRBJ2-5; TRBD1 or TRBD2 may be the D gene (6 bases each). The CDR3 contains 14 residues. CDR1 and CDR2 (germline): SNHLY, FYNNEI. V was trimmed by 6 bases and J by 4 bases, leaving 15 bases between them. CDR3 sequence: CASRVNGGGETQYF. The CDR3 DNA reads TGTGCCAGCAGGGTTAACGGAGGGGGAGAGACCCAGTACTTC. The full variable domain, with the rest looked up from reference TRBV2 and TRBJ2-5, is EPEVTQTPSHQVTQMGQEVILRCVPISNHLYFYWYRQILGQKVEFLVSFYNNEISEKSEIFDDQFSVERPDGSNFTLKIRSTKLEDSAMYFCASRVNGGGETQYFGPGTRLLVL.

This chain joins TRBV7-9 and TRBJ2-1; 14 bases align to TRBD2. The CDR3 consists of 19 residues. Per germline, CDR1 SEHNR and CDR2 FQNEAQ (reference sequence). J gave up 1 base and V 5 bases, and 10 bases lay outside the gene matches. CDR3 nucleotide sequence: TGTGCCAGCAGCCCCCCGGGACTAGCGGGGGACGGTTCCTACAATGAGCAGTTCTTC. Protein sequence: CASSPPGLAGDGSYNEQFF.

The gene calls are TRBV14 and TRBJ2-7, with 9 bases fitting TRBD1. CDR1 is SGHDN and CDR2 is FVKESK in the germline V gene. CDR3 length equals 14 residues. V dropped 7 bases and J dropped 3; count of bases not matched to a gene: 7. CDR3 sequence (DNA): TGTGCCAGCAACCATCGGACAGGGGACTACGAGCAGTACTTC. Encoded protein: CASNHRTGDYEQYF.

V usage is TRBV10-3 and J usage is TRBJ1-1; 9 nucleotides agree with TRBD1. Germline V lookup: CDR1 ENHRY, CDR2 SYGVKD. The J segment lost 8 bases and the V segment lost 6 bases, leaving 7 bases of the junction unmatched. The CDR3 runs to 13 residues. In DNA, the CDR3 is TGTGCCATCAGGCCGGGACAGGGAACCGAAGCTTTCTTT. Its translation: CAIRPGQGTEAFF.

The chain uses TRBV21-1 and TRBJ1-1; the D call of TRBD1 is as the table states it, not checked on the DNA. TRBV21-1 is designated a pseudogene. This CDR3 region has 17 residues. CDR3: CARSGRDRGPAYTEAFF. In DNA form, the CDR3 reads TGTGCCAGGTCTGGGAGGGACAGGGGGCCGGCGTACACTGAAGCTTTCTTT.

The CDR3 loop reads CASSLEGPKEAFF. The CDR3 DNA is TGTGCCAGCAGCTTAGAGGGCCCCAAGGAAGCTTTCTTT. The J gene is TRBJ1-1, the V gene TRBV7-9, with D unclear. Germline-derived CDR1 and CDR2 are SEHNR and FQNEAQ (reference sequence). This CDR3 is built from 13 residues. The V and J ends lost 1 base and 8 bases respectively, with 11 bases between them. Full variable domain (outside the CDR3, taken from reference TRBV7-9 and TRBJ1-1): DTGVSQNPRHKITKRGQNVTFRCDPISEHNRLYWYRQTLGQGPEFLTYFQNEAQLEKSRLLSDRFSAERPKGSFSTLEIQRTEQGDSAMYLCASSLEGPKEAFFGQGTRLTVV.

The chain carries TRBV7-2 and TRBJ2-5; the match to TRBD1 covers 8 bases. The CDR3 runs to 15 residues. V gave up 4 bases and J gave up 3 bases; unmatched junction bases: 7. Per germline, CDR1 SGHTA and CDR2 FQGNSA. The CDR3 spells CASSSWTGTEETQYF. The CDR3 region has the DNA TGTGCCAGCAGCTCCTGGACAGGGACAGAAGAGACCCAGTACTTC.

The chain carries TRBV27 and TRBJ2-7; the D is unclear. Per germline, CDR1 MNHEY and CDR2 SMNVEV (reference sequence). CDR3 length: 14 amino acids. V lost 2 bases to trimming and J lost 0 bases, with 8 bases between them. This CDR3 reads CASSLTLPSYEQYF. DNA for the CDR3: TGTGCCAGCAGTTTAACCCTACCCTCCTACGAGCAGTACTTC.

The genes are TRBV28 and TRBJ1-2; D remains unclear. The V end lost 3 bases, the J end lost 3 bases, and 8 bases lay between the germline ends. There are 13 residues in the CDR3. CDR1 and CDR2 from the germline V gene are MDHEN and SYDVKM. For the CDR3, the DNA is TGTGCCAGCAGTTTCATCAGTCACTATGGCTACACCTTC. Its protein product is CASSFISHYGYTF.

The chain links TRBV4-3 to TRBJ1-2; TRBD1 matches at 7 bases. CDR1 is LGHNA and CDR2 is YSLEER in the germline V gene. The trim removed 4 bases at V and 4 bases at J, leaving 6 bases unmatched. The CDR3 consists of 14 residues. The CDR3 DNA reads as TGCGCCAGCAGCCCTAGACAGGGCCCCTATGGCTACACCTTC. Its translation is CASSPRQGPYGYTF.

V gene TRBV19 combines with J gene TRBJ1-1; D not certain. Between the trimmed V and J ends, which lost 1 base and 0 bases, there was a span of 12 bases. Germline V gene data show CDR1 as LNHDA and CDR2 as SQIVND (reference sequence). The CDR3 runs 16 residues. The CDR3 nucleotides read TGTGCCAGTAGTATAGGGCCTGAGAGTGTGAACACTGAAGCTTTCTTT. Protein sequence: CASSIGPESVNTEAFF.

The rearrangement links TRBV5-1 to TRBJ1-6; 7 positions match TRBD1. Per germline, CDR1 SGHRS and CDR2 YFSETQ. V lost 6 bases, J lost 0 bases, and 6 bases stayed unmatched. CDR3 length equals 16 residues. This chain's CDR3 is CASTDRASSYNSPLHF. CDR3 in DNA: TGCGCCAGCACTGACAGGGCTAGCTCCTATAATTCACCCCTCCACTTT. The whole variable domain, remainder taken from reference TRBV5-1 and TRBJ1-6, is KAGVTQTPRYLIKTRGQQVTLSCSPISGHRSVSWYQQTPGQGLQFLFEYFSETQRNKGNFPGRFSGRQFSNSRSEMNVSTLELGDSALYLCASTDRASSYNSPLHFGNGTRLTVT.

This chain joins TRBV6-6 and TRBJ2-1; TRBD2 might be the D (6 bases). This CDR3 region has 14 residues. The germline CDR1 and CDR2 sequences are MNHNY and SVGAGI (reference sequence). Between the trimmed V and J ends, which lost 2 bases and 3 bases, there was a span of 8 bases. The CDR3 DNA reads as TGTGCCAGCAGTTACGCGGGGCACTACAATGAGCAGTTCTTC. Amino acids: CASSYAGHYNEQFF.

This CDR3 reads CASREIGGLHQPQHF. In DNA, the CDR3 is TGTGCCAGCAGGGAAATTGGGGGTTTGCATCAGCCCCAGCATTTT. The V call is TRBV6-1, the J call TRBJ1-5; tentative D call: TRBD1 (5 bases). The germline V gene has CDR1 MNHNS and CDR2 SASEGT. There are 15 residues in the CDR3. V was shortened by 6 bases and J by 5 bases, with 17 bases between the two germline ends.

The J gene is TRBJ1-3, the V gene TRBV19, with 7 bases fitting TRBD1. Losses at the gene ends were 7 bases for V and 2 bases for J; bases not matched to a gene: 8. This CDR3 is built from 15 residues. Germline V gene sequence: CDR1 LNHDA, CDR2 SQIVND (reference sequence). The CDR3 sequence: CASTTTGMTGNTIYF. CDR3 nucleotides: TGTGCCAGTACCACGACAGGGATGACTGGAAACACCATATATTTT.

The genes are TRBV5-1 and TRBJ1-4; TRBD1 matches at 7 bases. CDR3 length: 15 residues. V lost 0 bases and J lost 7; bases outside the gene matches: 6. Germline lookup yields CDR1 SGHRS and CDR2 YFSETQ. The chain's CDR3 is CASSLGYRGGEKLFF. In DNA form, the CDR3 reads TGCGCCAGCAGCTTGGGCTACAGGGGAGGTGAAAAACTGTTTTTT.

The rearrangement joins TRBV7-9 to TRBJ2-5; D possibly corresponds to TRBD2 (5 bases). This CDR3 is 13 amino acids long. Germline loops: CDR1 SEHNR, CDR2 FQNEAQ (reference sequence). Trimming cost V 8 bases and J 4 bases, with 14 bases left between them. The CDR3 DNA reads TGTGCCAGCCAGAGGAGGTTTGGAGAGACCCAGTACTTC. The encoded protein is CASQRRFGETQYF.

V usage is TRBV4-1 and J usage is TRBJ2-1, with 7 nucleotides matching TRBD2. The CDR3 runs to 15 residues. Germline V gives CDR1 MGHRA, CDR2 YSYEKL. The J segment lost 3 bases and the V segment lost 1 base, leaving 3 bases of the junction unmatched. CDR3 amino acids: CASSQAGGRYNEQFF. The CDR3 region has the DNA TGCGCCAGCAGCCAAGCGGGAGGACGCTACAATGAGCAGTTCTTC.